The entry below gives a single T cell receptor (beta chain) sequence along with its context. CDR1 is LGHNA, CDR2 YNFKEQ, per germline. Losses at the gene ends were 4 bases for V and 10 bases for J; bases not matched to a gene: 10. The length of the CDR3 is 14 residues. The sample is drawn from a study of blood T cell repertoires in COVID-19. Study in general: COVID-19 samples from acute and convalescent phases originated in the United States, Italy and Spain. Nucleic acid was either cDNA or gDNA, and it came from T cells, B-cell-depleted T cells, or PBMCs.

In the source study's methods: By means of reference gene primer amplification, nucleated cell counts were estimated. The method was immunoSEQ multiplex PCR; TCRdb's version includes in-frame clones alone and lacks a portion of them. From that table come the V and J calls and clone size; the DNA was used to work out D and trimming. The sample comprises 95,000 to 110,000 clones, roughly four fifths of which are singletons, and about 5% rests with the top ten. The clonotype was recovered from a man between 60 and 70 years old with acute or convalescent COVID-19. Sequenced material: peripheral blood. V and J are TRBV4-2 and TRBJ2-1; 7 bases fit TRBD2. In nucleotides, the CDR3 is TGTGCCAGCAGCCCCCAACTCCTAGCGGAAGAGCAGTTCTTC. Residues: CASSPQLLAEEQFF.